The present T cell receptor (beta chain) was sequenced within a study of OX40 agonist ivuxolimab in advanced cancers. Here immunoSEQ multiplex PCR was the method, and the copy in TCRdb shows in-frame clones only, minus some. The table shows about 38,000 clones, with around four fifths occurring only once. CDR1 and CDR2 (germline): MNHEY, SVGAGI. The ends lost 2 bases at V and 6 bases at J; junction bases unmatched: 7. CDR3 size: 16 residues. Study-wide points: Expanded clones were, on average, more numerous among CD8+ T cells than CD4+. Partial responders receiving 0.1-3.0 mg/kg showed among the lowest clonal expansion.

Regarding this clone: What it binds is unknown.

Source: CD4+ or CD8+ T cells sorted from blood, taken in a trial of the OX40 agonist ivuxolimab. The TCR originated in an adult with an advanced solid tumor such as melanoma, head and neck, liver or kidney cancer. The J gene is TRBJ2-3, the V gene TRBV6-5; 11 nucleotides align to TRBD2. The CDR3 region has the DNA TGTGCCAGCAGTTACCTTAGCGGGGGGGTTTCGGATACGCAGTATTTT. This codes for CASSYLSGGVSDTQYF.